The T cell receptor (beta chain) described here comes from a study of blood T cell repertoires in COVID-19. For the study at large: Whether acute or convalescent, the COVID-19 samples came from the United States, Italy and Spain.

Per the original data handling: Estimation of nucleated cell counts relied on the amplification of reference gene primers. Assay: immunoSEQ multiplex PCR; the TCRdb copy retains only in-frame clones and omits some. The D gene and trimming were derived from the DNA, and the V and J assignments and clone size from that table. The sample has approximately 260,000 clones, nearly 90% seen once. This sequence was found in a middle-aged woman who had recovered from COVID-19. The sequenced material came from peripheral blood.

The CDR3 region has the DNA TGTGCCAGTAGTGCGACAGGGGTGGGTCAGCCCCAGCATTTT. Translated, it gives CASSATGVGQPQHF. The gene calls are TRBV19 and TRBJ1-5; 8 nucleotides match TRBD1. Germline CDR1 reads LNHDA; CDR2 reads SQIVND (reference sequence). This CDR3 comprises 14 residues. V dropped 5 bases and J dropped 6; count of bases not matched to a gene: 6.